This T cell receptor beta chain was sequenced during a study of OX40 agonist ivuxolimab in advanced cancers. The data were produced by immunoSEQ multiplex PCR, yet TCRdb's version contains in-frame clones alone and is incomplete. The sample records tens of thousands of clones, 65% to 90% being singletons. The CDR3 has 11 residues. V was pared by 5 bases and J by 2 bases, with 3 bases between. Germline CDR1 SGHAT, CDR2 FQNNGV. The V call is TRBV11-2, the J call TRBJ2-5; D gene uncertain. This clonotype was sampled from an adult with an advanced solid tumor such as melanoma, head and neck, liver or kidney cancer. The sample here was CD4+ or CD8+ T cells sorted from blood, taken in a trial of the OX40 agonist ivuxolimab. As DNA, the CDR3 is TGTGCCAGCAGCCAACAAGAGACCCAGTACTTC. It specifies CASSQQETQYF.